The sequence of this T cell receptor (beta chain) was determined in a study of shared clonotypes between healthy human individuals. As for the study in general: The plates for each donor numbered three CD4 naive, three CD4 memory, two CD8 naive and one CD8 memory.

CDR3 size: 16 residues. V gave up 8 bases and J gave up 4 bases; unmatched junction bases: 10. The germline V gene encodes CDR1 MNHNY and CDR2 SVGAGI (reference sequence). Every donor was a Caucasian adult from Nashville, Tennessee. Method: immunoSEQ multiplex PCR; TCRdb's copy keeps in-frame clones and lacks some. The repertoire holds about 960,000 clones, with about 80% as singletons. On this clone: The target antigen is unknown.

Broader study findings: Across subsets, estimated richness was generally greater for naive than for memory populations. Naive CD4 clonotypes were shared across several donors at about 5.3%.

What was sequenced was memory CD4+ T cells sorted from blood. Subset defined: CD45RA-negative fraction. V is TRBV6-6 and J is TRBJ2-5; the match to TRBD2 covers 13 bases. This receptor was taken from a man between 18 and 29 years old in good health. The CDR3 DNA reads as TGTGCCAGCGCGCAACGGACTAGCGGGAGTGGAGAGACCCAGTACTTC. The encoded protein is CASAQRTSGSGETQYF.